This TCR beta chain stems from a study of Ad26.COV2.S vaccination and SARS-CoV-2 variants. Clones were read by immunoSEQ multiplex PCR, and TCRdb kept only the in-frame ones, dropping some. Of some 180,000 clones listed, around 88% are singletons. Whole-study findings and limits: Analyses of TCR breadth and depth may have underestimated total T cell responses. CD8+ and CD4+ T cells specific for spike reportedly responded with substantial breadth after vaccination.

A word on this clone: Its target is not known.

Material: peripheral blood, obtained after recovery from COVID-19. The sequence was collected from a human donor who had recovered from COVID-19.

The CDR3 DNA reads as TGTGCCAGCAGCTTACACAGGGCATACGAGCAGTACTTC. This gives the protein CASSLHRAYEQYF. The J gene is TRBJ2-7, the V gene TRBV7-2, with D perhaps TRBD1 (6 bases). The V end lost 2 bases, the J end lost 4 bases, and 9 bases lay between the germline ends. Looked up from germline, CDR1 is SGHTA and CDR2 is FQGNSA. This CDR3 has 13 amino acids.